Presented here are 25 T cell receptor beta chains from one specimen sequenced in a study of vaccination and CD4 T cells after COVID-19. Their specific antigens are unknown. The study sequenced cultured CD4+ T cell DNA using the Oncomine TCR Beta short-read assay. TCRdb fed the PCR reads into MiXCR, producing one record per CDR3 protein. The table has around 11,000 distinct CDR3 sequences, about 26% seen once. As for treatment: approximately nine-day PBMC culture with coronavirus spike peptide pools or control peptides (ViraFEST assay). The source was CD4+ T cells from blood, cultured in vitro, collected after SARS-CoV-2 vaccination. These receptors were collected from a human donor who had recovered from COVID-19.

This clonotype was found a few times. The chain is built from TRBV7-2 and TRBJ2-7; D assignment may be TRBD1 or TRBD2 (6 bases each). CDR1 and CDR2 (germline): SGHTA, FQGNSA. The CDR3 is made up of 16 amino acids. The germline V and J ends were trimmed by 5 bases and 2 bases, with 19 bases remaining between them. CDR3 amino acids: CASSHYWGAFAYEQYF. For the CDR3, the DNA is TGTGCCAGCAGCCATTACTGGGGGGCGTTCGCCTACGAGCAGTACTTC.

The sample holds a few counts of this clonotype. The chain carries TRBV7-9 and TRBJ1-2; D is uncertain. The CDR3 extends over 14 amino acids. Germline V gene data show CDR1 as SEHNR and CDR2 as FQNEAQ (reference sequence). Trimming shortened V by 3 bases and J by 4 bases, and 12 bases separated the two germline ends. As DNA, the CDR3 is TGTGCCAGCAGCTTCGTTCAGGCGTCCTATGGCTACACCTTC. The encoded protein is CASSFVQASYGYTF.

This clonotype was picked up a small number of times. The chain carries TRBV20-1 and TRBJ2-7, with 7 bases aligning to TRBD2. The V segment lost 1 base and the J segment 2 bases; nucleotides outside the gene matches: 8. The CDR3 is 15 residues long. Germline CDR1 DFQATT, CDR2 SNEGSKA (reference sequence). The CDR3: CSARVISGQPYEQYF. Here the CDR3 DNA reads TGCAGTGCTAGAGTGATTAGCGGGCAGCCCTACGAGCAGTACTTC.

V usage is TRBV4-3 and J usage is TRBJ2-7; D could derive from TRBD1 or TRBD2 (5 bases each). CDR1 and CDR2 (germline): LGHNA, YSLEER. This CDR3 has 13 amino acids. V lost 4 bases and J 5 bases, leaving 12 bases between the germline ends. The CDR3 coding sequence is TGCGCCAGCAGCCGGGACGTCCGAAACGAGCAGTACTTC. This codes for CASSRDVRNEQYF.

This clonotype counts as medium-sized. The CDR3 nucleotides are TGTGCCAGCACCCTAGATTGGGGGACCCTCCACTTT. It yields the protein CASTLDWGTLHF. This rearrangement joins TRBV6-1 to TRBJ1-6; D perhaps matches TRBD1 (5 bases). Germline loops: CDR1 MNHNS, CDR2 SASEGT. V lost 7 bases, J lost 14 bases, and 15 bases lay in between. This CDR3 spans 12 amino acids.

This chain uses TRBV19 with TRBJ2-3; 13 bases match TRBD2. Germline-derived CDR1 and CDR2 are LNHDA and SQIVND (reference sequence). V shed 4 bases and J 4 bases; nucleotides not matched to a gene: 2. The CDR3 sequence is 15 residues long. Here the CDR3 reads CASSRTSGGSDTQYF. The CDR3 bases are TGTGCCAGTAGTAGGACTAGCGGGGGATCAGATACGCAGTATTTT. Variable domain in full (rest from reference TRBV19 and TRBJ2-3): DGGITQSPKYLFRKEGQNVTLSCEQNLNHDAMYWYRQDPGQGLRLIYYSQIVNDFQKGDIAEGYSVSREKKESFPLTVTSAQKNPTAFYLCASSRTSGGSDTQYFGPGTRLTVL.

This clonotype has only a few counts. Here the CDR3 reads CASSELGRGGSWAQFF. The CDR3 DNA follows: TGCGCCAGCAGTGAGTTAGGACGGGGCGGTTCATGGGCGCAGTTCTTC. This rearrangement joins TRBV10-1 to TRBJ2-1, with D perhaps TRBD1 or TRBD2 (5 bases each). V was clipped by 1 base and J by 12 bases, with 22 bases between them. The CDR3 spans 16 residues. Germline lookup yields CDR1 WNHNN and CDR2 SYGVQD (reference sequence).

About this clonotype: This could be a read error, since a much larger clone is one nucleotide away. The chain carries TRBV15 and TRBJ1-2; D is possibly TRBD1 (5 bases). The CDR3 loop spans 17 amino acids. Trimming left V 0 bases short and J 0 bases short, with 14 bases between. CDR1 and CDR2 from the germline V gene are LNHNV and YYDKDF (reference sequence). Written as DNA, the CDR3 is TGTGCCACCAGCAGAGACCTCAGGCAGGGTACTAACTATGGCTACACCTTC. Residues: CATSRDLRQGTNYGYTF. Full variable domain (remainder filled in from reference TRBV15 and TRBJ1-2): DAMVIQNPRYQVTQFGKPVTLSCSQTLNHNVMYWYQQKSSQAPKLLFHYYDKDFNNEADTPDNFQSRRPNTSFCFLDIRSPGLGDTAMYLCATSRDLRQGTNYGYTFGSGTRLTVV.

DNA for the CDR3: TGTGCCAGCAGACCGGACCAAGGAGCGAACACTGAAGCTTTCTTT. The encoded protein is CASRPDQGANTEAFF. The chain combines TRBV6-1 with TRBJ1-1; D is ambiguous. Per the germline V gene, CDR1 is MNHNS and CDR2 is SASEGT. CDR3 length: 15 amino acids. Trimming stripped 6 bases from V and 1 base from J, with 15 bases between.

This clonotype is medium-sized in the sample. The CDR3 region is CATSDTRLAGAQETQYF. In DNA form, the CDR3 reads TGTGCCACCAGTGATACTCGACTAGCGGGGGCCCAAGAGACCCAGTACTTC. This chain connects TRBV24-1 to TRBJ2-5; 12 nucleotides line up with TRBD2. CDR3 length equals 17 residues. V gave up 3 bases and J gave up 1 base; unmatched junction bases: 5. Per germline, CDR1 KGHDR and CDR2 SFDVKD.

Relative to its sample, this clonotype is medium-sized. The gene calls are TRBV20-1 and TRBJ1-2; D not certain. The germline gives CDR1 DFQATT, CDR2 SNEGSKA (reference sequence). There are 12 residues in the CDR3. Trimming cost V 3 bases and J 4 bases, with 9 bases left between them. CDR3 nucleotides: TGCAGTGCTAGGGTGGGAAGCTATGGCTACACCTTC. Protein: CSARVGSYGYTF.

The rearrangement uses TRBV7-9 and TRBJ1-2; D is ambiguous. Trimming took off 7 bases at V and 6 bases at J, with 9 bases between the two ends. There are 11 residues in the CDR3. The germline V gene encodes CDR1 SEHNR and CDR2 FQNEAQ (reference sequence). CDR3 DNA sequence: TGTGCCAGCACCAGGACGGATGGCTACACCTTC. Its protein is CASTRTDGYTF.

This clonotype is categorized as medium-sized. CDR3 coding DNA: TGTGCCAGCAGCCCCAGGGGGCATGGCTACACCTTC. It translates to CASSPRGHGYTF. V is TRBV7-2 and J is TRBJ1-2; 8 nucleotides agree with TRBD1. This CDR3 has 12 residues. Trimming took 5 bases from V and 6 from J; bases not matched to a gene: 2. Germline CDR1 and CDR2: SGHTA and FQGNSA.

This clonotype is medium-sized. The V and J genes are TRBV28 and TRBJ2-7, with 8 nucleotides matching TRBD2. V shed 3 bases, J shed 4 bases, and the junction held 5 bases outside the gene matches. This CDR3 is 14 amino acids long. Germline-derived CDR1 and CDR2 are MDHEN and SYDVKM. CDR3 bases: TGTGCCAGCAGTTTTGCGGGAGGTTCATACGAGCAGTACTTC. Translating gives CASSFAGGSYEQYF.

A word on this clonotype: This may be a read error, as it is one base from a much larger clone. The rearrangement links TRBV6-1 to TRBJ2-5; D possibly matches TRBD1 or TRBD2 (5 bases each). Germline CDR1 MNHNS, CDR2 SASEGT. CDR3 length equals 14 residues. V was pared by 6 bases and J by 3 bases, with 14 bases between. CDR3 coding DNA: TGTGCCAGCAGACCTGGGACGGACAAAGAGACCCAGTACTTC. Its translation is CASRPGTDKETQYF.

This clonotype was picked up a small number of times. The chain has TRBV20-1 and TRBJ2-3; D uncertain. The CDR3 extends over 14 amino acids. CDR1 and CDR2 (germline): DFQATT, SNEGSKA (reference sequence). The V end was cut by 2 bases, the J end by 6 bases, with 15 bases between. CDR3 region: CSARSVAGSDTQYF. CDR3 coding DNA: TGCAGTGCTAGAAGCGTCGCCGGTTCCGATACGCAGTATTTT.

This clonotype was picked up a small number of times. The CDR3 loop is CASSLTTGALHNEQFF. The CDR3 region has the DNA TGTGCCAGCAGCTTGACGACAGGGGCTCTGCACAATGAGCAGTTCTTC. The chain links TRBV7-3 to TRBJ2-1; TRBD1 agrees at 8 bases. The germline V gene has CDR1 SGHTA and CDR2 FQGTGA. Losses at the gene ends were 3 bases for V and 5 bases for J; bases not matched to a gene: 9. This CDR3 region has 16 residues.

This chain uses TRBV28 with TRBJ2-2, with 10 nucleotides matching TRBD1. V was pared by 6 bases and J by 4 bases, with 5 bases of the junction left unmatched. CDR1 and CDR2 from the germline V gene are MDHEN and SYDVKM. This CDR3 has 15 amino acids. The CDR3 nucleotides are TGTGCCAGCAGACGGACAGGGGGACCCACCGGGGAGCTGTTTTTT. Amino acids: CASRRTGGPTGELFF. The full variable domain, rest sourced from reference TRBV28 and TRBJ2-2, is DVKVTQSSRYLVKRTGEKVFLECVQDMDHENMFWYRQDPGLGLRLIYFSYDVKMKEKGDIPEGYSVSREKKERFSLILESASTNQTSMYLCASRRTGGPTGELFFGEGSRLTVL.

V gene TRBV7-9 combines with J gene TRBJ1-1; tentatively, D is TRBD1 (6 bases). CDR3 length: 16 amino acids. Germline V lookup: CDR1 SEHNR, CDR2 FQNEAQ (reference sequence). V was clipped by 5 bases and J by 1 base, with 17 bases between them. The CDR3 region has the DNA TGTGCCAGCAGCATCAGGGGTCCTCGAGGGAACACTGAAGCTTTCTTT. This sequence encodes CASSIRGPRGNTEAFF.

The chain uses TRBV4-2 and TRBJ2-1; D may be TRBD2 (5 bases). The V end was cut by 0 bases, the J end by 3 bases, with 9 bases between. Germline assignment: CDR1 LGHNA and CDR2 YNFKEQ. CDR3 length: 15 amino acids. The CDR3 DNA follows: TGTGCCAGCAGCCAAGATTTCAGCGGCTACAATGAGCAGTTCTTC. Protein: CASSQDFSGYNEQFF.

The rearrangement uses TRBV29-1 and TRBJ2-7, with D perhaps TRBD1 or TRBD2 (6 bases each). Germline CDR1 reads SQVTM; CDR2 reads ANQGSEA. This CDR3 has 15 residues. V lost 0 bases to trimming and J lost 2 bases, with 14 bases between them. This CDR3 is CSVEDLGGRTYEQYF. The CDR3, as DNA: TGCAGCGTTGAAGATCTTGGGGGGCGAACCTACGAGCAGTACTTC.

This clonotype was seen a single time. CDR3 amino acids: CASSAQGSGANVLTF. The DNA of the CDR3 is TGTGCCAGTAGTGCCCAGGGCTCTGGGGCCAACGTCCTGACTTTC. The gene calls are TRBV19 and TRBJ2-6; possible D gene TRBD1, 5 bases. Looked up from germline, CDR1 is LNHDA and CDR2 is SQIVND (reference sequence). The CDR3 covers 15 residues. V lost 5 bases to trimming and J lost 0 bases, with 8 bases between them. The variable domain in full, completed from reference TRBV19 and TRBJ2-6, reads DGGITQSPKYLFRKEGQNVTLSCEQNLNHDAMYWYRQDPGQGLRLIYYSQIVNDFQKGDIAEGYSVSREKKESFPLTVTSAQKNPTAFYLCASSAQGSGANVLTFGAGSRLTVL.

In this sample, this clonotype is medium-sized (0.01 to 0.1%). The CDR3 sequence is CASSLGSGRAQETQYF. The CDR3 nucleotides read TGTGCCAGCAGTTTAGGTAGCGGGAGGGCCCAAGAGACCCAGTACTTC. This sequence joins TRBV27 and TRBJ2-5, with 11 bases lining up with TRBD2. There are 16 residues in the CDR3. Trimming cost V 2 bases and J 1 base; bases outside gene matches: 3. Germline CDR1 is MNHEY and CDR2 is SMNVEV (reference sequence).

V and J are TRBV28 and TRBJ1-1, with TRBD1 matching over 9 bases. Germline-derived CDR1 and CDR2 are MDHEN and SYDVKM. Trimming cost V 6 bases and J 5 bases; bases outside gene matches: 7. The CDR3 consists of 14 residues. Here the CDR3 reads CASRSQGAGTEAFF. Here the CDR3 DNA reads TGTGCCAGCAGATCACAGGGGGCCGGGACTGAAGCTTTCTTT.

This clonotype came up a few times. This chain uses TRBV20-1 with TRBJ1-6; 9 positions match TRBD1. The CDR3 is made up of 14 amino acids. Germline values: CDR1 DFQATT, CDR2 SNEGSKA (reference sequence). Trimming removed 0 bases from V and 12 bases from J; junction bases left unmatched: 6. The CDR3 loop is CSARDTQGAKPLHF. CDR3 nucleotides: TGCAGTGCTAGAGATACACAGGGGGCTAAACCCCTCCACTTT.